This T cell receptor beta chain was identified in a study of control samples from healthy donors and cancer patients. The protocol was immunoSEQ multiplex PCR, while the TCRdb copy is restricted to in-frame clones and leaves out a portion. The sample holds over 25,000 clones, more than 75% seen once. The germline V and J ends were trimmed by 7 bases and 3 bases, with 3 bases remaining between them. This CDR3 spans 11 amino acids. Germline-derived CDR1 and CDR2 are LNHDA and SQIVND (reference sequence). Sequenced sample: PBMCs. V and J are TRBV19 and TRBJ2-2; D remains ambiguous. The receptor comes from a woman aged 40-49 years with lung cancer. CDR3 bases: TGTGCCAGTACCTACACCGGGGAGCTGTTTTTT. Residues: CASTYTGELFF.